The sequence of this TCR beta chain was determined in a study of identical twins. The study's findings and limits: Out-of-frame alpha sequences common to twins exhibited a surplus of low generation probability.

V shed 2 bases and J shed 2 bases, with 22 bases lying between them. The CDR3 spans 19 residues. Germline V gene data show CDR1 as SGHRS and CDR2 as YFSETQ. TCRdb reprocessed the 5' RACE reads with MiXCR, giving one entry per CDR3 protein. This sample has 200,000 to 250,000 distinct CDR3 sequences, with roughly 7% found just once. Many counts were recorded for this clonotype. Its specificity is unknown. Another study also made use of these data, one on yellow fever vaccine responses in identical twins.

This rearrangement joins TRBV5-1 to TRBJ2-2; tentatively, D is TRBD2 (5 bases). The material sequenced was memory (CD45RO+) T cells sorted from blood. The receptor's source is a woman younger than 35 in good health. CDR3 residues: CASSFAMVSVGVNTGELFF. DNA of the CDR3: TGCGCCAGCAGCTTTGCCATGGTATCCGTCGGGGTAAACACCGGGGAGCTGTTTTTT. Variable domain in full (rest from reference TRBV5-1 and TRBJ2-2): KAGVTQTPRYLIKTRGQQVTLSCSPISGHRSVSWYQQTPGQGLQFLFEYFSETQRNKGNFPGRFSGRQFSNSRSEMNVSTLELGDSALYLCASSFAMVSVGVNTGELFFGEGSRLTVL.